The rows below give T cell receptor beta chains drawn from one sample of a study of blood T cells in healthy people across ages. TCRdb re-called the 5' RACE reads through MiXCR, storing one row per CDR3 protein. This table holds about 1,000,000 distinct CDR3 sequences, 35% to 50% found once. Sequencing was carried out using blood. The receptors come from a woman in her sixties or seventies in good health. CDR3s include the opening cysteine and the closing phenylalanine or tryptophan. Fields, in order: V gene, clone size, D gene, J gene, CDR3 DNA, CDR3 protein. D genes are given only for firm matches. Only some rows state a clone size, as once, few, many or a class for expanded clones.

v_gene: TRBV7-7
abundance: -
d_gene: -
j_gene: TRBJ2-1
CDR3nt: TGTGCCAGCAGCCGTTCAGGCCCCGGTGAGCAGTTCTTC
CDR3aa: CASSRSGPGEQFF

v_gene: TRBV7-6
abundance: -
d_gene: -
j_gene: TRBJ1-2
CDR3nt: TGTGCCAGCAGTCCCAGGGTGGGGGCTAACTATGGCTACACCTTC
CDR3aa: CASSPRVGANYGYTF

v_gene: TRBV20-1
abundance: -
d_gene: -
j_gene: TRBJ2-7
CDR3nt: TGCAGTGCCACAGCCCCGGGACTGAGCTACGAGCAGTACTTC
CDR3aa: CSATAPGLSYEQYF

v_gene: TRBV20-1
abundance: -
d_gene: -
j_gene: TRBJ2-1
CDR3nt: TGCAATGCTAAAGGGATCACTGAGCAGTTCTTC
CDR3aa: CNAKGITEQFF

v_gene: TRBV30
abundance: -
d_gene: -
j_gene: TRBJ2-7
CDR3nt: TGTGCCTGGAGTGCCCGTGGAGGGGCCTACGAGCAGTACTTC
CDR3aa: CAWSARGGAYEQYF

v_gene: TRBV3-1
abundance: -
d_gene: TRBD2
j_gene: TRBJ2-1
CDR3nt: TGTGCCAGCAGCCAATTTCGGACTAGCGGGAGCAATGAGCAGTTCTTC
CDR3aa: CASSQFRTSGSNEQFF

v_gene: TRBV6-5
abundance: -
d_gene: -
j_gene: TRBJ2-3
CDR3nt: TGTGCCAGCAGCCGGACCGGGTCGTGGGGGGATACGCAGTATTTT
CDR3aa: CASSRTGSWGDTQYF

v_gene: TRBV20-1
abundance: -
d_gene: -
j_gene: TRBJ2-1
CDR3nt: TGCAGTGCTCCGATCCTTTTTGAGCAGTTCTTC
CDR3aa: CSAPILFEQFF

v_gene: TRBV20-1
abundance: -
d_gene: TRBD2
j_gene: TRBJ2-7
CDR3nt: TGCAGTGCTACCACTAGCGGACCCTACGAGCAGTACTTC
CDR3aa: CSATTSGPYEQYF

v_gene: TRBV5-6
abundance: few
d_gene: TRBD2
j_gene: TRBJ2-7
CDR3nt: TGTGCCAGCAGCTACGTCCGTGACACTAGCGGGATTTACGAGCAGTACTTC
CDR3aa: CASSYVRDTSGIYEQYF

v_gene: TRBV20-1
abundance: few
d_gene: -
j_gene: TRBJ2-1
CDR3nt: TGCAGTGCTGGTAACAGGGAAAGATGGGAGCAGTTCTTC
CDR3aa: CSAGNRERWEQFF

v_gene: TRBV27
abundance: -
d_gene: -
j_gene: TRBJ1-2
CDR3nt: TGTGCCAGCATCACCCCCGGGACCTATGGCTACACCTTC
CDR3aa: CASITPGTYGYTF

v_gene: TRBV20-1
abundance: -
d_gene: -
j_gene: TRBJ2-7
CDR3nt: TGCAGTGCTAGCTCTCCACGACAAGCCTCCTACGAGCAGTACTTC
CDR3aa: CSASSPRQASYEQYF

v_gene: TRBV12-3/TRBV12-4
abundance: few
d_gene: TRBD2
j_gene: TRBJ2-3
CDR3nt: TGTGCCAGCAGTCCGACTAGCGGGAGGGCCGCAGATACGCAGTATTTT
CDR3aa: CASSPTSGRAADTQYF

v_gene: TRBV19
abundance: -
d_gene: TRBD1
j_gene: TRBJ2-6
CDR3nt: TGTGCCAGTAGTATGTACAGGGGGATCTCTGGGGCCAACGTCCTGACTTTC
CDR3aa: CASSMYRGISGANVLTF

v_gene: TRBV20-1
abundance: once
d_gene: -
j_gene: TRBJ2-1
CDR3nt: TGCAGTGCCCCATCCTCGGAAAATGAGCAGTTCTTC
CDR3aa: CSAPSSENEQFF

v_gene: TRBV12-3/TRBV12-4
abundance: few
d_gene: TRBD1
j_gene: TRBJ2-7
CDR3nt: TGTGCCAGCAGTTTAGGTAGGACAGGGACCTACGAGCAGTACTTC
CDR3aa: CASSLGRTGTYEQYF

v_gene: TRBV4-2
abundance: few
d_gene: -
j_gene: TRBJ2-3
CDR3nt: TGTGCCAGCAGCCAGGCTCGGGGTACCGCAGATACGCAGTATTTT
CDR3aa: CASSQARGTADTQYF

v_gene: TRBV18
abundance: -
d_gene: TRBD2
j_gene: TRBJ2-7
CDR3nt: TGTGCCAGCTCACTCCTCCCCGGGACTAGTGGGGGAAACTACGAGCAGTACTTC
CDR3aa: CASSLLPGTSGGNYEQYF

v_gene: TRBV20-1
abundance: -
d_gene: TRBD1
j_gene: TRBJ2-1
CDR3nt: TGCAGTGCTAGACCGGGACAGAGCCACAATGAGCAGTTCTTC
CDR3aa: CSARPGQSHNEQFF

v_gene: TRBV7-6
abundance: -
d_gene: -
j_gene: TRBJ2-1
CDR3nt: TGTGCCAGCAGCTTAGGCGGGTACTACAATGAGCAGTTCTTC
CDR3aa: CASSLGGYYNEQFF

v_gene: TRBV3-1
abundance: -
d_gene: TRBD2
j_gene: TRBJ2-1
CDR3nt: TGTGCCAGCAGCCAATGTGGACGAGCGGGGAGCAATGAGCAGTTCTTC
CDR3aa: CASSQCGRAGSNEQFF

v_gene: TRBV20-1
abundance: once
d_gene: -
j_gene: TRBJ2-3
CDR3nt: TGCAGTGCTCACCCAAACACAGAAGGGGTGAGCACAGATACGCAGTATTTT
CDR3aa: CSAHPNTEGVSTDTQYF

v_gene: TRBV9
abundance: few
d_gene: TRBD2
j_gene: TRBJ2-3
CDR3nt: TGTGCCAGCAGCGTAGATCGGACTAGCGACCACACAGATACGCAGTATTTT
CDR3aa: CASSVDRTSDHTDTQYF

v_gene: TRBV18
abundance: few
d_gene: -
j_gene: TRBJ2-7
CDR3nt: TGTGCCAGCTCACCACCGGGGGCACTTTCCTACGAGCAGTACTTC
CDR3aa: CASSPPGALSYEQYF

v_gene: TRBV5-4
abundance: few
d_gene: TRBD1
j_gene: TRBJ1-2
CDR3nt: TGTGCCAGCAGCCCCACAGGGGGCGATGGCTACACCTTC
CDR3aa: CASSPTGGDGYTF